The entry below describes one TCR beta chain. Antigen specificity is unknown. Libraries were prepared by immunoSEQ multiplex PCR; TCRdb keeps only in-frame clonotypes and omits some of them. The table lists about 820,000 clones, around 92% of them singletons, with more than 20% in the top ten. The data are from a study of shared clonotypes between healthy human individuals. Points from the study as a whole: Clonotypes not shared had lower generation probabilities than those common to all four donors. Estimated richness values were generally larger in naive subsets than in memory subsets. The study found about 4.6% of naive CD4 clonotypes shared across four donors.

Terminally differentiated effector memory CD45RA+ cells were left out of the naive CD8 fraction, which was CD45RO-negative and positively selected for CCR7. The receptor comes from a man aged 30-40 years in good health. The sequenced sample was naive CD8+ T cells sorted from blood.

The CDR3 DNA follows: TGTGCCATCAGTGAAACCGGAGGGTCGAACACCGGGGAGCTGTTTTTT. This gives the protein CAISETGGSNTGELFF. J is TRBJ2-2 and V is TRBV10-3; tentative D call: TRBD2 (6 bases). This CDR3 has 16 amino acids. Germline assignment: CDR1 ENHRY and CDR2 SYGVKD. Trimming removed 3 bases at V and 0 bases at J, with 11 bases between.